These 16 T cell receptor beta chains originate from one sample sequenced in a study of identical twins. TCRdb re-called the 5' RACE reads through MiXCR, storing one row per CDR3 protein. Of about 790,000 distinct CDR3 sequences listed, 18% were seen once; the top ten hold 10% to 15%. This sample was shared with a second study, whose subject was T cells expressing NK-cell markers.

The sample was PBMCs. The source is a woman aged 18-29 years in good health.

This clonotype was counted between two and nine times. V and J are TRBV18 and TRBJ2-3, with 11 bases lining up with TRBD2. V lost 0 bases, J lost 6 bases, and 5 bases stayed unmatched. CDR3 length equals 16 residues. Germline V gives CDR1 KGHSH, CDR2 LQKENI. For the CDR3, the DNA is TGTGCCAGCTCACCACCGCCTTCTAGCGGGAGGGATACGCAGTATTTT. Protein: CASSPPPSSGRDTQYF.

The V gene is TRBV7-8, the J gene TRBJ2-1; D remains unclear. CDR1 and CDR2 from the germline V gene are SGHVS and FQNEAQ. The CDR3 consists of 16 residues. V was pared by 3 bases and J by 5 bases, with 17 bases between. In DNA form, the CDR3 reads TGTGCCAGCAGCTTTTTGCCCCCGGTTCGCGACAATGAGCAGTTCTTC. This sequence encodes CASSFLPPVRDNEQFF.

This clonotype was picked up a small number of times. This rearrangement joins TRBV20-1 to TRBJ1-6; D might be TRBD1 (6 bases). The CDR3 is 15 residues long. The germline V gene has CDR1 DFQATT and CDR2 SNEGSKA (reference sequence). With 4 bases removed from V and 1 base from J, the gap between germline ends came to 11 bases. The CDR3 reads CSATLQGSYNSPLHF. Here the CDR3 DNA reads TGCAGTGCTACCCTACAGGGATCCTATAATTCACCCCTCCACTTT.

The chain employs TRBV12-2 and TRBJ2-5; TRBD1 was called by the table and not checked on the DNA. TRBV12-2 is flagged as a pseudogene. The CDR3 is 14 amino acids. As DNA, the CDR3 is TGTGCAATCGTAGAACCGAAACAACCCCCGGTTCAGTACTTC. Its protein product is CAIVEPKQPPVQYF.

The V call is TRBV20-1, the J call TRBJ1-2; D not resolved. The CDR3 totals 11 residues. CDR1 and CDR2 from the germline V gene are DFQATT and SNEGSKA (reference sequence). Between the trimmed V and J ends, which lost 8 bases and 0 bases, there was a span of 7 bases. DNA of the CDR3: TGCAGTAGTCTTGCTAACTATGGCTACACCTTC. This sequence encodes CSSLANYGYTF.

The chain joins TRBV18 to TRBJ2-3, with a weak D call TRBD1 (6 bases). CDR3 size: 16 residues. V was pared by 8 bases and J by 0 bases, with 18 bases between. The V gene's germline CDR1 is KGHSH and CDR2 LQKENI. In DNA, the CDR3 is TGTGCCAGCCGTGAACAACAGGGCTCTAGCACAGATACGCAGTATTTT. As protein: CASREQQGSSTDTQYF.

This chain uses TRBV12-3 or TRBV12-4 with TRBJ2-7; a weak D match, TRBD2 (6 bases). The CDR3 contains 12 residues. Between the trimmed V and J ends, which lost 6 bases and 6 bases, there was a span of 12 bases. The CDR3 bases are TGTGCCAGCAGAAGACTCGGGGGCGAGCAGTACTTC. This codes for CASRRLGGEQYF.

The V call is TRBV7-9, the J call TRBJ2-1; perhaps TRBD2 as D (6 bases). Germline V CDR1 and CDR2: SEHNR, FQNEAQ (reference sequence). The CDR3 sequence is 14 residues long. Trimming cost V 7 bases and J 7 bases, with 17 bases left between them. The CDR3 loop reads CASTPVIAANEQFF. The CDR3 nucleotides read TGTGCCAGCACCCCGGTTATAGCGGCGAATGAGCAGTTCTTC.

The V gene is TRBV6-5, the J gene TRBJ2-7; 7 bases map to TRBD1. The junction had 11 bases not matched to a gene; V was cut back by 0 bases and J by 9 bases. Germline values: CDR1 MNHEY, CDR2 SVGAGI. This CDR3 spans 15 amino acids. CDR3 sequence: CASSYSITGVDGQYF. The CDR3 region has the DNA TGTGCCAGCAGTTACTCGATCACAGGGGTAGACGGGCAGTACTTC.

This clonotype has only a few counts. The V gene is TRBV20-1, the J gene TRBJ2-7; 9 bases are a match to TRBD1. J was trimmed by 3 bases and V by 7 bases; bases with no gene match: 4. The CDR3 has 12 residues. Looked up from germline, CDR1 is DFQATT and CDR2 is SNEGSKA (reference sequence). CDR3 bases: TGCAGTGTAAAGGGACAGGGCTACGAGCAGTACTTC. Translating gives CSVKGQGYEQYF.

This clonotype was observed many times. J is TRBJ2-2 and V is TRBV6-5, with no clear D. Germline V gene lookup returns CDR1 MNHEY and CDR2 SVGAGI. V lost 0 bases, J lost 5 bases, and 7 bases lay in between. The CDR3 covers 14 residues. The CDR3 sequence: CASSYSTSTGELFF. The CDR3 DNA sequence: TGTGCCAGCAGTTACTCTACTTCGACCGGGGAGCTGTTTTTT.

This clonotype has just a few counts. The chain links TRBV7-3 to TRBJ1-6; D ambiguous. V was clipped by 1 base and J by 2 bases, with 6 bases between them. This CDR3 spans 15 amino acids. Germline lookup yields CDR1 SGHTA and CDR2 FQGTGA. The DNA of the CDR3 is TGTGCCAGCAGCTTAAGCAGCCCCTATAATTCACCCCTCCACTTT. Translation gives CASSLSSPYNSPLHF.

The chain links TRBV10-3 to TRBJ2-7; TRBD2 agrees at 12 bases. Germline CDR1 reads ENHRY; CDR2 reads SYGVKD. The CDR3 covers 16 residues. The trim removed 7 bases at V and 3 bases at J, leaving 10 bases unmatched. The CDR3 nucleotides are TGTGCCATCACCGATCGACTAGCGGGGGCACACTACGAGCAGTACTTC. This gives the protein CAITDRLAGAHYEQYF.

The gene calls are TRBV2 and TRBJ2-4; the match to TRBD2 covers 7 bases. Looked up from germline, CDR1 is SNHLY and CDR2 is FYNNEI. The CDR3 extends over 16 amino acids. With 2 bases clipped from V and 1 base from J, the junction kept 5 bases outside the gene matches. CDR3 amino acids: CASSELVRGAKNIQYF. The DNA for the CDR3 is TGTGCCAGCAGTGAACTGGTGCGGGGGGCCAAAAACATTCAGTACTTC.

This clonotype was picked up a small number of times. This chain joins TRBV20-1 and TRBJ1-2; a weak D match, TRBD1 (6 bases). The ends were cut back, 6 bases at V and 8 bases at J, with 16 bases in the middle. The germline V gene encodes CDR1 DFQATT and CDR2 SNEGSKA (reference sequence). The CDR3 covers 12 residues. CDR3: CSARGGGQGYTF. DNA for the CDR3: TGCAGTGCGCGCGGAGGGGGGCAAGGCTACACCTTC.

This clonotype was seen only a few times. J is TRBJ2-1 and V is TRBV12-3 or TRBV12-4, with 8 bases fitting TRBD2. The CDR3 is 15 amino acids. V was clipped by 7 bases and J by 6 bases; unmatched bases: 11. The CDR3 sequence: CASIPGGAGINEQFF. The DNA of the CDR3 is TGTGCCAGCATTCCGGGGGGGGCAGGGATCAATGAGCAGTTCTTC.